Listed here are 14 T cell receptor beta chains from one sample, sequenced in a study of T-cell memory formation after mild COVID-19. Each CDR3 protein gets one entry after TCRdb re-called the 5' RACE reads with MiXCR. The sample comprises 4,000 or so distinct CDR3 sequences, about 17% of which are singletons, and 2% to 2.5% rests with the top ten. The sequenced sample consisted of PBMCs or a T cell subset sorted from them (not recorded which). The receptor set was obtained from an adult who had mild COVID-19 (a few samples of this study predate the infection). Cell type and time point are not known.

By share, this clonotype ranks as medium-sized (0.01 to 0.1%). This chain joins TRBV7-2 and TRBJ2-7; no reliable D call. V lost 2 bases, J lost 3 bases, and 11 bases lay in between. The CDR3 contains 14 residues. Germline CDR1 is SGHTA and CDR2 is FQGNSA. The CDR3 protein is CASSLTGLSYEQYV. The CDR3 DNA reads TGTGCCAGCAGCTTAACCGGTTTAAGCTACGAGCAGTACGTC.

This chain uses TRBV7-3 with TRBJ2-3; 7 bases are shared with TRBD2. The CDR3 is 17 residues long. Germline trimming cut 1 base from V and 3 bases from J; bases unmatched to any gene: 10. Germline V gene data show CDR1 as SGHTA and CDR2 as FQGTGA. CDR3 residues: CASSLSSRGGGTDTQYF. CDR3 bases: TGTGCCAGCAGCTTAAGTTCCCGTGGCGGGGGTACAGATACGCAGTATTTT.

For the CDR3, the DNA is TGTGCCAGCAGCGCGTCGGGACAGGGTGTAGAGACCCAGTACTTC. As protein: CASSASGQGVETQYF. This chain connects TRBV9 to TRBJ2-5; TRBD1 matches at 9 bases. CDR3 size: 15 residues. Trimming took 3 bases from V and 4 from J; bases not matched to a gene: 7. Germline CDR1 is SGDLS and CDR2 is YYNGEE.

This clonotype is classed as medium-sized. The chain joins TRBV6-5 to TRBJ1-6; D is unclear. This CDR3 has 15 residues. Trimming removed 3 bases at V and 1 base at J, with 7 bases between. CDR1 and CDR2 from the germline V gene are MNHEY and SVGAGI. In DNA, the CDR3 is TGTGCCAGCAGTTATGGTGGATCCTATAATTCACCCCTCCACTTT. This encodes CASSYGGSYNSPLHF.

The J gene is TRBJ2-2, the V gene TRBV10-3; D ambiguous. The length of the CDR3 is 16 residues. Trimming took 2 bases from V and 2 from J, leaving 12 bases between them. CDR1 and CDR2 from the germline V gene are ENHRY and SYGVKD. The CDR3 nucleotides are TGTGCCATCAGTGAGAGGCTAGAACCAAACACCGGGGAGCTGTTTTTT. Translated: CAISERLEPNTGELFF.

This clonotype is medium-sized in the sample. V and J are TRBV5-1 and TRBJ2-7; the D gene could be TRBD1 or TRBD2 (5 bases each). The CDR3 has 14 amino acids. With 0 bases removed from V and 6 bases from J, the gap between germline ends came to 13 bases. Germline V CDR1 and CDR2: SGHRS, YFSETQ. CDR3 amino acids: CASSLGDQLSEQYF. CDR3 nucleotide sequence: TGCGCCAGCAGCTTGGGGGACCAACTTTCCGAGCAGTACTTC.

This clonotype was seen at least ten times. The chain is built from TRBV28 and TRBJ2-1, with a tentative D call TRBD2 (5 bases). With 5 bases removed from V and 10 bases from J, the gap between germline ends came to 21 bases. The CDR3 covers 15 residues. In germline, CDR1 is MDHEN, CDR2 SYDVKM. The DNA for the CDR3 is TGTGCCAGCAGTCCCCACAGCCGCACGGGCGGGGAGCAGTTCTTC. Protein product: CASSPHSRTGGEQFF.

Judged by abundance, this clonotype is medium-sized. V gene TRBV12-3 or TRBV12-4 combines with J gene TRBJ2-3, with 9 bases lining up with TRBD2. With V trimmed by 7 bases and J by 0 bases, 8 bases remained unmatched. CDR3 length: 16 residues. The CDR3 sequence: CASTGRTSVSTDTQYF. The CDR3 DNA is TGTGCCAGCACCGGCCGGACTAGCGTTAGCACAGATACGCAGTATTTT.

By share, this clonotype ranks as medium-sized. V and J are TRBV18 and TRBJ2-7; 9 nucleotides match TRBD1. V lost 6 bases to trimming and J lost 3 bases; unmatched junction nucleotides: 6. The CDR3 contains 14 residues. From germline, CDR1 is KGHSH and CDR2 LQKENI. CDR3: CASSPTGGDYEQYF. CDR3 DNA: TGTGCCAGCTCCCCAACAGGGGGCGACTACGAGCAGTACTTC.

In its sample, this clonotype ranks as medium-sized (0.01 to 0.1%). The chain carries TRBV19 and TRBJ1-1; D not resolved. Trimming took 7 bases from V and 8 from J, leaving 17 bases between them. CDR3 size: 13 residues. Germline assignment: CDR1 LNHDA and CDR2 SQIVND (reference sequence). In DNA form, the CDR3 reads TGTGCCAGTACCTCGATTCTCGGAGGCGAAGCTTTCTTT. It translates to CASTSILGGEAFF.

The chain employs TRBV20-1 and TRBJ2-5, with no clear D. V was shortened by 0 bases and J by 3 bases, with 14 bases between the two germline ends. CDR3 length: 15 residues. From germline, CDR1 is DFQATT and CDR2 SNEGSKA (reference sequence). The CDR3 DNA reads TGCAGTGCTAGAGATCTGAGGCAGGCCGAAGAGACCCAGTACTTC. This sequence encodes CSARDLRQAEETQYF.

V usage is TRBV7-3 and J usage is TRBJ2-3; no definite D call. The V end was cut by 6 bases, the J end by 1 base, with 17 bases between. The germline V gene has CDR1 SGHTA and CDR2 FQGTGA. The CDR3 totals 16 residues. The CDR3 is CASSRTRASGTDTQYF. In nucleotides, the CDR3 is TGTGCCAGCAGTCGAACACGAGCCTCGGGCACAGATACGCAGTATTTT.

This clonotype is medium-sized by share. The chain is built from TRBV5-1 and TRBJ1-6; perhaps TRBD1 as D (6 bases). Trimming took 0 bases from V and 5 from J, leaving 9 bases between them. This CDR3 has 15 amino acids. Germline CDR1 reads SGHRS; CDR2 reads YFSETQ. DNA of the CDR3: TGCGCCAGCAGCTTGGCGACAGGAGATAATTCACCCCTCCACTTT. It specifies CASSLATGDNSPLHF.

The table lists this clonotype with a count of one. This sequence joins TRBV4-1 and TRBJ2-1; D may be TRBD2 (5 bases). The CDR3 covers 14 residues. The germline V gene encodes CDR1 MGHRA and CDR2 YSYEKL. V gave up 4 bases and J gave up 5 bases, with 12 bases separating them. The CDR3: CASSRRTQDNEQFF. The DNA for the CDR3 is TGCGCCAGCAGCCGAAGGACTCAAGACAATGAGCAGTTCTTC.